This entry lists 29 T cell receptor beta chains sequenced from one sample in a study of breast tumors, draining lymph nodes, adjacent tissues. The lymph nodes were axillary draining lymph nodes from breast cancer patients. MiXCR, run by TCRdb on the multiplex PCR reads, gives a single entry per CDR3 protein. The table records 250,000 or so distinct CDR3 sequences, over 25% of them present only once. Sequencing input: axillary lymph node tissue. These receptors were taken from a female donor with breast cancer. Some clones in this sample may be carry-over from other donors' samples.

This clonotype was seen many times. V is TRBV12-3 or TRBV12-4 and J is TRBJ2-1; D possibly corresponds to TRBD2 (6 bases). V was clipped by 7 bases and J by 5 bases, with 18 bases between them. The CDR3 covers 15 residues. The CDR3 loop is CASTRGGGIDNEQFF. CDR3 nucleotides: TGTGCCAGCACTCGAGGTGGCGGGATAGACAATGAGCAGTTCTTC.

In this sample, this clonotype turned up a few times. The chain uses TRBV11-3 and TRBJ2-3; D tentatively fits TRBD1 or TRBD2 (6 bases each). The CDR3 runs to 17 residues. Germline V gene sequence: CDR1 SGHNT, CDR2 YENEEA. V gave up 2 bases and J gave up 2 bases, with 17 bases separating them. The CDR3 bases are TGTGCCAGCAGCTTATTAAGGGGGGCGCAAAACACAGATACGCAGTATTTT. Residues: CASSLLRGAQNTDTQYF.

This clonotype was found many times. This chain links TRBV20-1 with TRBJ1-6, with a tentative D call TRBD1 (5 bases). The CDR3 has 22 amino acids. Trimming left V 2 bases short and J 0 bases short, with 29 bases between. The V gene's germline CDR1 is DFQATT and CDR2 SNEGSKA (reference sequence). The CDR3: CSARRTYRRQNHGSSYNSPLHF. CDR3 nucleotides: TGCAGTGCTAGACGCACGTACCGGCGACAGAACCACGGAAGCTCCTATAATTCACCCCTCCACTTT.

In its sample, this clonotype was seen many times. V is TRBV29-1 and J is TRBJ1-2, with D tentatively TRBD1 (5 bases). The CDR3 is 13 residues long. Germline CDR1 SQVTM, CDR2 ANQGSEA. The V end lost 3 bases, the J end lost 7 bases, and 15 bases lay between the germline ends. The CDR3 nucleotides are TGCAGCGTTGACGCAGGGTTAAGTGGTGGCTACACCTTC. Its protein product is CSVDAGLSGGYTF.

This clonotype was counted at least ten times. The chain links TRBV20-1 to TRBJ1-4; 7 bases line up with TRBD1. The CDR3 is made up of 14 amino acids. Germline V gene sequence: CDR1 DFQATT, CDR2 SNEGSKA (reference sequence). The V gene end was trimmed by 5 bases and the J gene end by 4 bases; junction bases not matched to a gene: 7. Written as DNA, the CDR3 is TGCAGTGCTTACGAGGCAGGGGGTAATGAAAAACTGTTTTTT. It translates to CSAYEAGGNEKLFF.

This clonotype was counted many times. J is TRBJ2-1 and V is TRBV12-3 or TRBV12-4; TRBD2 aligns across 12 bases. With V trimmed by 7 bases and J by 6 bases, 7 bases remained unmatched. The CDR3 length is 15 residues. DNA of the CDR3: TGTGCCAGCACCCCGGGACTAGCGGGCATCAATGAGCAGTTCTTC. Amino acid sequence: CASTPGLAGINEQFF.

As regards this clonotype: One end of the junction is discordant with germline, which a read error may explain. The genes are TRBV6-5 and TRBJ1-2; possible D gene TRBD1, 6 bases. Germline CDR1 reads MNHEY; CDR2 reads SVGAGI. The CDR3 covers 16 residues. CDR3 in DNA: TGTGCCAGCAGTTCCCTCCCGGCGGGGGCGCGGGATGGCTGCACCTTC. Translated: CASSSLPAGARDGCTF.

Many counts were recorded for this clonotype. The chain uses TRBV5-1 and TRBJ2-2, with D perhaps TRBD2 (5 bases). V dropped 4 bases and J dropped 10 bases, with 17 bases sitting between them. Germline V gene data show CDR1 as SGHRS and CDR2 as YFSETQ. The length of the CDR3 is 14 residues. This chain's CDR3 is CASSPQEVSQELFF. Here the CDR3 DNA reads TGCGCCAGCAGCCCCCAGGAGGTGTCTCAGGAGCTGTTTTTT.

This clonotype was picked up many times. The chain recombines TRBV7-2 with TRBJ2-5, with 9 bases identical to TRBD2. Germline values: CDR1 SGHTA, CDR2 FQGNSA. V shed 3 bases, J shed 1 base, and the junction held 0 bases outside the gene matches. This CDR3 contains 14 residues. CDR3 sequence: CASSLTSGQETQYF. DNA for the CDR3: TGTGCCAGCAGCTTGACTAGCGGCCAAGAGACCCAGTACTTC. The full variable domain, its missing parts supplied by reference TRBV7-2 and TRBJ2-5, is GAGVSQSPSNKVTEKGKDVELRCDPISGHTALYWYRQSLGQGLEFLIYFQGNSAPDKSGLPSDRFSAERTGGSVSTLTIQRTQQEDSAVYLCASSLTSGQETQYFGPGTRLLVL.

DNA for the CDR3: TGTGCCAGCAGTCGGGAGGGTAAGACCAATGAGCAGTTCTTC. Protein: CASSREGKTNEQFF. The chain joins TRBV7-3 to TRBJ2-1; 8 bases are a match to TRBD2. This CDR3 spans 14 amino acids. Unmatched junction bases numbered 7, after V lost 6 bases and J lost 6 bases. Germline CDR1 SGHTA, CDR2 FQGTGA.

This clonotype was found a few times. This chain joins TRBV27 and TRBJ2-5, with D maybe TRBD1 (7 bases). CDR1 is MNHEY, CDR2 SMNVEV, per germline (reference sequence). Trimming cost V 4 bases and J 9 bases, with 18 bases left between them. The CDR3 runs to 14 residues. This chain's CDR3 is CASSSSGQWGAQYF. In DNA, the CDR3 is TGTGCCAGCAGTTCCTCGGGACAGTGGGGGGCCCAGTACTTC.

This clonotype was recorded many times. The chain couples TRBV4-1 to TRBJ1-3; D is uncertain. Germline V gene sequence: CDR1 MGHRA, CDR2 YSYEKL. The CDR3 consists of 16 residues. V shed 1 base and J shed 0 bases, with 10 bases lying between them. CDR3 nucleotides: TGCGCCAGCAGCCAAGTATCGCAGTTCTCTGGAAACACCATATATTTT. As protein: CASSQVSQFSGNTIYF.

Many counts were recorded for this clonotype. The CDR3 spells CASSQLISGATYEQYF. CDR3 bases: TGCGCCAGCAGCCAGCTCATCTCTGGGGCAACCTACGAGCAGTACTTC. J is TRBJ2-7 and V is TRBV4-1, with D tentatively TRBD1 (5 bases). There are 16 residues in the CDR3. CDR1 and CDR2 (germline): MGHRA, YSYEKL. Trimming stripped 3 bases from V and 2 bases from J, with 17 bases between.

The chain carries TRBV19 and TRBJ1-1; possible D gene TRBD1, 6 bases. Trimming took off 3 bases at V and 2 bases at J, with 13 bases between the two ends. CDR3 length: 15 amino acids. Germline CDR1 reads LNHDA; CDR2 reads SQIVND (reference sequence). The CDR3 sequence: CASSIGGRSNTEAFF. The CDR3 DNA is TGTGCCAGTAGTATCGGGGGGCGATCAAACACTGAAGCTTTCTTT.

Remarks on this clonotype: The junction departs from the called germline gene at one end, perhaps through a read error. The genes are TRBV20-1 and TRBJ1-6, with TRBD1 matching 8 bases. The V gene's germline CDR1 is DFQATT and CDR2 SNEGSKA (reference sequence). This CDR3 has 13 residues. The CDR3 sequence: CSARDWTGYPREF. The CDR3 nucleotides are TGCAGTGCTAGAGATTGGACAGGGTATCCCCGCGAATTT.

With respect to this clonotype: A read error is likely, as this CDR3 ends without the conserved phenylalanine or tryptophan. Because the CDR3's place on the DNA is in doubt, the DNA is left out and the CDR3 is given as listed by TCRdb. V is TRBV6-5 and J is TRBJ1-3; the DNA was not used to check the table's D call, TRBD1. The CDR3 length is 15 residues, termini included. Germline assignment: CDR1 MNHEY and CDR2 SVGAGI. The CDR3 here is CASSGQTASGNTTYS.

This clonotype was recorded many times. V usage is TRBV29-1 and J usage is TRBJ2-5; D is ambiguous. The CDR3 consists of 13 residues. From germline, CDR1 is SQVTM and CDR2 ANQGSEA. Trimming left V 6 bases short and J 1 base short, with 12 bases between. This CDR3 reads CSVERPSQETQYF. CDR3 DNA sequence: TGCAGCGTGGAGAGGCCTAGCCAAGAGACCCAGTACTTC.

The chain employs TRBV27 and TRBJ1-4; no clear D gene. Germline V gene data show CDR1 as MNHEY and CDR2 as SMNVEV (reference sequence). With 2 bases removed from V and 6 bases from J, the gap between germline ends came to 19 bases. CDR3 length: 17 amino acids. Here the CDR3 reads CASSLRGQEPSHEKLFF. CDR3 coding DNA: TGTGCCAGCAGTTTACGCGGCCAGGAGCCCTCCCATGAAAAACTGTTTTTT.

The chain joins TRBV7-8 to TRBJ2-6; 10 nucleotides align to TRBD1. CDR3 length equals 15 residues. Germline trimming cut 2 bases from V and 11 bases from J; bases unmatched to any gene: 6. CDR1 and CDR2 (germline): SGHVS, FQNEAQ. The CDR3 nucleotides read TGTGCCAGCAGCTTAAGGGGACAGGGGTCCTACGTCCTGACTTTC. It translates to CASSLRGQGSYVLTF.

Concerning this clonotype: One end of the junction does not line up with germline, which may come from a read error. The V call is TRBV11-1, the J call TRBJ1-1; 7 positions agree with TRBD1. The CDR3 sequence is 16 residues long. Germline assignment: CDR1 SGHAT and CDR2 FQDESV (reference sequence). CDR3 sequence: CASSPKGYRGGTEASF. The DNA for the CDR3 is TGTGCCAGCAGCCCCAAGGGGTACAGGGGAGGAACTGAAGCTTCCTTT.

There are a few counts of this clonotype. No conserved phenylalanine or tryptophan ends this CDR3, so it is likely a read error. The CDR3 sequence is CASSRDRSYEQYL. CDR3 sequence (DNA): TGTGCCAGCAGCCGAGACAGGAGCTACGAGCAGTACCTC. The rearrangement joins TRBV4-2 to TRBJ2-7; possible D gene TRBD1, 6 bases. From germline, CDR1 is LGHNA and CDR2 YNFKEQ. Deletions cut 4 bases from V and 3 bases from J, with 10 bases between. The CDR3 spans 13 residues.

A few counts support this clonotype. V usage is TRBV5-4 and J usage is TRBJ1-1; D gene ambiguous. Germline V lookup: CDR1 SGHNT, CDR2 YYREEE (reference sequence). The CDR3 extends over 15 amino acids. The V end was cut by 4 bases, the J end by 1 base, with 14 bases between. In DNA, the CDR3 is TGTGCCAGCAGCCCCCTAGGGCTCCGGAACACTGAAGCTTTCTTT. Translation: CASSPLGLRNTEAFF.

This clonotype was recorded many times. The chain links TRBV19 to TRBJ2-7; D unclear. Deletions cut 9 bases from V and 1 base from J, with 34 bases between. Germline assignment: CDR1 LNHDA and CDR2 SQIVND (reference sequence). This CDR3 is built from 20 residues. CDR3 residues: CASRVIIGWLGGVGSYEQYF. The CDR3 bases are TGTGCCAGCCGAGTCATTATCGGGTGGCTTGGCGGAGTAGGATCCTACGAGCAGTACTTC.

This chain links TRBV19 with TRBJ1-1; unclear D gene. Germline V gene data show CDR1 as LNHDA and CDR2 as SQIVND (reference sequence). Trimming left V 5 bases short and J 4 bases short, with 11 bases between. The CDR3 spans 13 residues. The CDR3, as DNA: TGTGCCAGTAGTCCCGCCCTACTCACTGAAGCTTTCTTT. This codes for CASSPALLTEAFF.

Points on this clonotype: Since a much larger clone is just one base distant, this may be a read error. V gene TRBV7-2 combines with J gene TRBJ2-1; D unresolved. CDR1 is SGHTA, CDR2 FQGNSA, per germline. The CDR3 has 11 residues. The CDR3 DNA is TGTGCCAGCAGGTCCTACAATGGGCAGTTCTTC. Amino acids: CASRSYNGQFF.

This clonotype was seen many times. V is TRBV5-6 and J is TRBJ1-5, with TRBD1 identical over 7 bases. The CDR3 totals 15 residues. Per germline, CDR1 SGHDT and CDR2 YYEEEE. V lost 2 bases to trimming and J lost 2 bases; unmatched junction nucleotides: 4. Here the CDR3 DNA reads TGTGCCAGCAGCTTCTCCGGGACAGGCAATCAGCCCCAGCATTTT. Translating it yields CASSFSGTGNQPQHF.

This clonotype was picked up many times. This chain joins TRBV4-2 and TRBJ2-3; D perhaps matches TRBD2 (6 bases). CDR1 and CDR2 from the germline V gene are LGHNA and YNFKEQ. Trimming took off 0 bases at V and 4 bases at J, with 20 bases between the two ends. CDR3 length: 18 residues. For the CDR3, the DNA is TGTGCCAGCAGCCAAGACGGTGGGATGGGGGACTCATCAGATACGCAGTATTTT. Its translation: CASSQDGGMGDSSDTQYF.

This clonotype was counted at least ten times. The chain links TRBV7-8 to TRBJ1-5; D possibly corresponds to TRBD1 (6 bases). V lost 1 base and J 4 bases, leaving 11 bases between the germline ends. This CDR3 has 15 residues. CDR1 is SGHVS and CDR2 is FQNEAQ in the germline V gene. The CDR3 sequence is CASSLGLQGNQPQHF. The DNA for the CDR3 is TGTGCCAGCAGCTTAGGTTTACAGGGTAATCAGCCCCAGCATTTT. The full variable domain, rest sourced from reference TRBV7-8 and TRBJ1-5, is GAGVSQSPRYKVAKRGQDVALRCDPISGHVSLFWYQQALGQGPEFLTYFQNEAQLDKSGLPSDRFFAERPEGSVSTLKIQRTQQEDSAVYLCASSLGLQGNQPQHFGDGTRLSIL.

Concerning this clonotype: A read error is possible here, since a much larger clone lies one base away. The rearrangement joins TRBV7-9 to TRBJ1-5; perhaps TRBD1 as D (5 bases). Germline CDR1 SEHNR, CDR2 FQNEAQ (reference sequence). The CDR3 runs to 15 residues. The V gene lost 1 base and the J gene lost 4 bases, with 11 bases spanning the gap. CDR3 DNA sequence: TGTGCCAGCAGCTTAGGGGGGGGAGCGAATCAGCCCCAGCATTTT. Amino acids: CASSLGGGANQPQHF. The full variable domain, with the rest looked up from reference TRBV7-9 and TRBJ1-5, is DTGVSQNPRHKITKRGQNVTFRCDPISEHNRLYWYRQTLGQGPEFLTYFQNEAQLEKSRLLSDRFSAERPKGSFSTLEIQRTEQGDSAMYLCASSLGGGANQPQHFGDGTRLSIL.